The rows below give T cell receptor beta chains drawn from one sample of a study of blood T cell repertoires in COVID-19. Some clones are missing from TCRdb's copy, which holds only in-frame ones; the method was immunoSEQ multiplex PCR. The repertoire has 200,000 or so clones, around 85% of them found once; the top ten carry 2.1%. Sequencing was done on a sample of peripheral blood. These receptors all come from a man in his sixties or seventies with active or convalescent COVID-19. The CDR3 runs from the conserved cysteine through the conserved F or W.

V gene: TRBV7-9
CDR3 length: 13
CDR3 protein: CASSPTGTEKLFF

V gene: TRBV19
CDR3 length: 15
CDR3 protein: CASRRLAGGHNEQFF

V gene: TRBV6-5
CDR3 length: 15
CDR3 protein: CASSYRDSTPYEQYF

V gene: TRBV5-6
CDR3 length: 15
CDR3 protein: CASSLGPPSADTQYF

V gene: TRBV27
CDR3 length: 13
CDR3 protein: CASSFGLDQPQHF

V gene: TRBV7-2
CDR3 length: 14
CDR3 protein: CASSLLRNTGELFF

V gene: TRBV5-4
CDR3 length: 16
CDR3 protein: CASSLTGTGGRETQYF

V gene: TRBV27
CDR3 length: 14
CDR3 protein: CASRVQTMNTEAFF

V gene: TRBV6-2/TRBV6-3
CDR3 length: 15
CDR3 protein: CASSYSADRPYGYTF

V gene: TRBV7-9
CDR3 length: 15
CDR3 protein: CASSPELLAVNEQFF

V gene: TRBV12-2
CDR3 length: 16
CDR3 protein: CASLPRGGAADREQYF

V gene: TRBV27
CDR3 length: 15
CDR3 protein: CASSSWTGNTGELFF

V gene: TRBV2
CDR3 length: 14
CDR3 protein: CASRRQGSYNEQFF

V gene: TRBV2
CDR3 length: 16
CDR3 protein: CASSERGAWGDTEAFF

V gene: TRBV2
CDR3 length: 15
CDR3 protein: CASSAPQGSQETQYF

V gene: TRBV5-4
CDR3 length: 14
CDR3 protein: CASSPAGGYNEQFF

V gene: TRBV28
CDR3 length: 13
CDR3 protein: CASSFGGNYGYTF

V gene: TRBV5-4
CDR3 length: 13
CDR3 protein: CASSHIQSHGYTF